This is a list of T cell receptor beta chains from one sample in a study of blood T cell repertoires in COVID-19. Assay: immunoSEQ multiplex PCR; the TCRdb copy retains only in-frame clones and omits some. The sample shows around 330,000 clones, roughly 86% of them seen only once. Material: PBMCs or T cells enriched from blood (not recorded which). Receptor source: a woman aged 18-29 years who had recovered from COVID-19. The CDR3 runs from the conserved cysteine through the conserved F or W. The D gene is left open where the match is weak.

TRBD1 | TRBV30 | CAWTTHNLRTGGIINQPQHF
TRBD2 | TRBV9 | CASSSLAGGPYNEQFF
. | TRBV9 | CASSGGATDTQYF
TRBD1 | TRBV4-3 | CASSQGNTGGDYGYTF
. | TRBV7-6 | CASSLGQGGEQYF
TRBD2 | TRBV9 | CASSGRDYQKETQYF
TRBD1 | TRBV5-5 | CASSRDRAELGELFF
. | TRBV28 | CASSTSQGVYGYTF
. | TRBV19 | CASSSPYGEKLFF
TRBD2 | TRBV4-1 | CASSLRSLAGNTDTQYF
TRBD2 | TRBV4-3 | CASSQAVAGRSGELFF
TRBD2 | TRBV7-3 | CASSLRGLGDQETQYF
. | TRBV28 | CASSLSPNQPQHF
. | TRBV18 | CASSRDYNSPLHF
TRBD1 | TRBV28 | CASRTDRGQNEQYF
. | TRBV6-2/TRBV6-3 | CASSYQMDSANSPLHF
TRBD1 | TRBV11-2 | CASSSGQVDEQFF